This T cell receptor beta chain was identified in a study of blood T cells in healthy people across ages. This clonotype was picked up many times. With a J-beta primer mix and a sample-barcoded 5' primer, a second PCR ran about 6 to 11 cycles. At least 2.5 million CDR3-containing paired-end reads were obtained per sample. TCRdb used MiXCR to reprocess the 5' RACE reads, holding one entry per CDR3 protein. Counted here are about 1.7 million distinct CDR3 sequences, 28% occurring once; the ten biggest clones make up approximately 7.7%. This clonotype was obtained from a woman under 40 in good health. The specimen was blood.

Here the CDR3 DNA reads TGTGCCAGCAGCGTAGAAGGAGAGTACGAGCAGTACTTC. Its protein product is CASSVEGEYEQYF. The chain links TRBV9 to TRBJ2-7; D unclear. Germline V lookup: CDR1 SGDLS, CDR2 YYNGEE. The V and J ends lost 0 bases and 4 bases respectively, with 8 bases between them. The CDR3 length is 13 residues.